Following are 20 T cell receptor beta chains from one sample sequenced in a study of post-analysis software for immune sequencing data. General study points: When patients were compared with controls, a handful of TRBV segments were more frequent, TRBV5-6, TRBV5-1 and TRBV20-1 among them.

These receptors' targets are unknown. Tagging with unique molecular identifiers was a feature of the TCR beta cDNA libraries. TCRdb re-called the PCR reads with MiXCR, one entry per CDR3 protein. Of some 890,000 distinct CDR3 sequences detected, about 50% appear once; the ten largest clones hold approximately 4.5%. The sample taken for sequencing was blood. All receptors come from a girl aged 5-17 years with multiple sclerosis.

The chain uses TRBV29-1 and TRBJ2-5; 12 bases are a match to TRBD2. Germline CDR1 is SQVTM and CDR2 is ANQGSEA. This CDR3 has 17 residues. J lost 2 bases, V lost 5 bases, and 12 bases had no gene match. In DNA form, the CDR3 reads TGCAGCGTTAAAGTCCTAGCGGGGGGGTCTGTTCAAGAGACCCAGTACTTC. This gives the protein CSVKVLAGGSVQETQYF.

The chain couples TRBV5-1 to TRBJ2-7, with TRBD2 as a possible D gene (6 bases). The V gene lost 3 bases and the J gene lost 3 bases, with 10 bases spanning the gap. The CDR3 runs to 13 residues. Looked up from germline, CDR1 is SGHRS and CDR2 is YFSETQ. DNA of the CDR3: TGCGCCAGCAGCTACGGGAGTGGCTACGAGCAGTACTTC. Its protein is CASSYGSGYEQYF.

A few counts support this clonotype. This chain uses TRBV18 with TRBJ2-6; 10 nucleotides line up with TRBD2. The germline V gene has CDR1 KGHSH and CDR2 LQKENI. The CDR3 totals 18 residues. Trimming removed 5 bases from V and 0 bases from J; junction bases left unmatched: 7. Written as DNA, the CDR3 is TGTGCCAGCTCAACTCAAGCGGGAGGGCCCTCTGGGGCCAACGTCCTGACTTTC. Translation gives CASSTQAGGPSGANVLTF.

The CDR3 DNA sequence: TGTGCCAGCAGCTTAGTCCCCTTCGGGTCTGGTCGGGCAGATACGCAGTATTTT. It translates to CASSLVPFGSGRADTQYF. The chain couples TRBV7-3 to TRBJ2-3, with D uncertain. The germline V gene has CDR1 SGHTA and CDR2 FQGTGA. CDR3 length: 18 residues. Trimming removed 2 bases at V and 4 bases at J, with 22 bases between.

J is TRBJ2-7 and V is TRBV7-9, with D tentatively TRBD2 (6 bases). CDR3 length equals 15 residues. CDR1 and CDR2 (germline): SEHNR, FQNEAQ (reference sequence). Trimming took off 5 bases at V and 4 bases at J, with 18 bases between the two ends. The CDR3 DNA reads as TGTGCCAGCAGCCCCGCTCTCGCCGGAGGGTACGAGCAGTACTTC. Amino acids: CASSPALAGGYEQYF.

Comment on this clonotype: Sequence at one end of the junction differs from germline and may be a read error. This chain joins TRBV15 and TRBJ2-5; D is perhaps TRBD1 or TRBD2 (5 bases each). The end of the DNA is better explained by TRBJ2-7, so the J call may be wrong. This CDR3 spans 15 amino acids. CDR1 is LNHNV and CDR2 is YYDKDF in the germline V gene (reference sequence). The CDR3 protein is CATSRDRGGGYEQYF. The DNA of the CDR3 is TGCGCCACCAGCAGAGATCGGGGTGGGGGATACGAGCAGTACTTC.

This clonotype has a single count. This CDR3 is missing its conserved last phenylalanine or tryptophan, likely due to a read error. V gene TRBV12-3 or TRBV12-4 combines with J gene TRBJ2-1; possible D gene TRBD2, 6 bases. V shed 3 bases and J shed 7 bases, with 19 bases lying between them. The CDR3 totals 16 residues. This CDR3 reads CASSFRRAGPLNEQFV. The CDR3 coding sequence is TGTGCCAGCAGTTTCAGGCGAGCGGGCCCGCTAAATGAGCAGTTCGTC.

As regards this clonotype: One base away lies a much larger clone, so this may be a sequencing read error. V is TRBV7-9 and J is TRBJ1-2, with no clear D. In germline, CDR1 is SEHNR, CDR2 FQNEAQ (reference sequence). The V end lost 5 bases, the J end lost 4 bases, and 11 bases lay between the germline ends. This CDR3 has 13 amino acids. The CDR3 loop is CASSLDGIYGYTF. CDR3 in DNA: TGTGCCAGCAGCCTTGACGGGATCTATGGCTACACCTTC.

This clonotype was seen a few times. The chain uses TRBV29-1 and TRBJ2-7, with TRBD2 identical over 8 bases. The CDR3 spans 14 residues. Germline V CDR1 and CDR2: SQVTM, ANQGSEA. J was trimmed by 1 base and V by 4 bases; bases with no gene match: 6. This CDR3 reads CSVGSGGSSYEQYF. CDR3 in DNA: TGCAGCGTTGGCAGCGGGGGAAGTTCCTACGAGCAGTACTTC.

The gene calls are TRBV29-1 and TRBJ1-2, with 8 bases that match TRBD1. This CDR3 comprises 14 residues. J lost 1 base, V lost 2 bases, and 3 bases had no gene match. Looked up from germline, CDR1 is SQVTM and CDR2 is ANQGSEA. CDR3 residues: CSVELGQGNYGYTF. In nucleotides, the CDR3 is TGCAGCGTTGAACTAGGACAGGGTAACTATGGCTACACCTTC.

This clonotype appeared a single time. The J gene is TRBJ2-5, the V gene TRBV11-3; possibly TRBD1 for D (6 bases). The CDR3 runs 15 residues. The V and J ends lost 5 bases and 0 bases respectively, with 13 bases between them. Germline CDR1 reads SGHNT; CDR2 reads YENEEA. The CDR3 loop is CASSPRDTNQETQYF. In nucleotides, the CDR3 is TGTGCCAGCAGCCCCCGGGACACAAACCAAGAGACCCAGTACTTC.

This rearrangement joins TRBV15 to TRBJ1-2, with 8 bases aligning to TRBD1. The CDR3 loop spans 13 amino acids. The V gene end was trimmed by 7 bases and the J gene end by 8 bases; junction bases not matched to a gene: 9. The germline gives CDR1 LNHNV, CDR2 YYDKDF (reference sequence). CDR3 residues: CATNDQGAGGYTF. CDR3 nucleotides: TGTGCCACCAATGACCAGGGGGCCGGCGGCTACACCTTC.

This clonotype was seen a few times. This chain links TRBV4-2 with TRBJ2-6; tentatively, D is TRBD1 (5 bases). The CDR3 sequence is 18 residues long. Germline lookup yields CDR1 LGHNA and CDR2 YNFKEQ. The germline V and J ends were trimmed by 1 base and 2 bases, with 15 bases remaining between them. CDR3 sequence (DNA): TGTGCCAGCAGCCAAGTAGGCAGGGTGGGCCCTGGGGCCAACGTCCTGACTTTC. This translates into CASSQVGRVGPGANVLTF.

The V and J genes are TRBV5-6 and TRBJ1-2; 9 bases line up with TRBD1. Looked up from germline, CDR1 is SGHDT and CDR2 is YYEEEE. This CDR3 has 13 residues. V was pared by 4 bases and J by 7 bases, with 5 bases of the junction left unmatched. CDR3 amino acids: CASSTRTGVGYTF. The CDR3 DNA reads TGTGCCAGCAGCACCCGGACAGGGGTTGGCTACACCTTC.

This clonotype was detected only once. The chain is built from TRBV4-1 and TRBJ1-2; a weak D match, TRBD1 (5 bases). The CDR3 contains 15 residues. Trimming pared 6 bases from V and 1 base from J, leaving 15 bases between. Looked up from germline, CDR1 is MGHRA and CDR2 is YSYEKL. CDR3 sequence: CASRGPQDNNYGYTF. The CDR3, as DNA: TGCGCCAGCAGAGGGCCGCAGGACAATAACTATGGCTACACCTTC.

This clonotype was found a few times. This chain uses TRBV11-2 with TRBJ2-5, with D perhaps matching TRBD2 (6 bases). CDR1 is SGHAT and CDR2 is FQNNGV in the germline V gene. Trimming cost V 5 bases and J 5 bases, with 18 bases left between them. CDR3 length: 15 amino acids. The CDR3 region has the DNA TGTGCCAGCAGCCTAACGACTAGTTCCGACGAGACCCAGTACTTC. This codes for CASSLTTSSDETQYF.

The chain has TRBV29-1 and TRBJ2-3; 9 nucleotides line up with TRBD1. CDR1 is SQVTM, CDR2 ANQGSEA, per germline. The CDR3 length is 14 residues. The trim removed 1 base at V and 8 bases at J, leaving 7 bases unmatched. The CDR3 protein is CSVEGETGGGTQYF. DNA of the CDR3: TGCAGCGTTGAAGGGGAGACAGGGGGAGGTACGCAGTATTTT.

V is TRBV20-1 and J is TRBJ2-1; 7 bases fit TRBD1. The length of the CDR3 is 14 residues. Germline CDR1 DFQATT, CDR2 SNEGSKA (reference sequence). Trimming took 3 bases from V and 3 from J; bases not matched to a gene: 5. The CDR3 DNA is TGCAGTGCTAGGGGGCAGGGGGACTACAATGAGCAGTTCTTC. This sequence encodes CSARGQGDYNEQFF.

The CDR3 loop reads CASSQVGGRAGGQFF. DNA for the CDR3: TGTGCCAGCAGCCAAGTCGGCGGGAGGGCCGGAGGGCAGTTCTTC. The V gene is TRBV14, the J gene TRBJ2-1; 9 bases map to TRBD2. The CDR3 totals 15 residues. Germline CDR1 is SGHDN and CDR2 is FVKESK. Trimming cost V 1 base and J 12 bases; bases outside gene matches: 10.

This clonotype was counted only a few times. V and J are TRBV7-3 and TRBJ2-4; D remains ambiguous. The J call may be incorrect, as the DNA end agrees better with TRBJ2-7. Germline V gene lookup returns CDR1 SGHTA and CDR2 FQGTGA. The CDR3 has 13 residues. CDR3 nucleotide sequence: TGTGCCAGCAGCCCCAGCCGTGAGGACGAGCAGTACTTC. The encoded protein is CASSPSREDEQYF.